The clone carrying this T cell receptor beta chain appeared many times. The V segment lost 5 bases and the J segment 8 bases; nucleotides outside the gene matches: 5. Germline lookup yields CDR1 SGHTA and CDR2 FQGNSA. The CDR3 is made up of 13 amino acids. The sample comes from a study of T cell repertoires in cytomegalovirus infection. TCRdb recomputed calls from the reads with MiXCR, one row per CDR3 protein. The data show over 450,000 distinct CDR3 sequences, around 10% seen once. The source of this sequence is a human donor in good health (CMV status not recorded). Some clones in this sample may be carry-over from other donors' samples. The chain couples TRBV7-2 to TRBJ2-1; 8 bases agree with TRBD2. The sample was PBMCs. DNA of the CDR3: TGTGCCAGCAGCCCCTCGGGGGGGGATGAGCAGTTCTTC. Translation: CASSPSGGDEQFF. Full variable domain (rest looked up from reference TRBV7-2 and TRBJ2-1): GAGVSQSPSNKVTEKGKDVELRCDPISGHTALYWYRQSLGQGLEFLIYFQGNSAPDKSGLPSDRFSAERTGGSVSTLTIQRTQQEDSAVYLCASSPSGGDEQFFGPGTRLTVL.